Listed here are 17 T cell receptor beta chains from one sample, sequenced in a study of beta chain features in type 1 diabetes. Every isolated RNA sample was fully reverse transcribed, so sequencing captured expressed TCRB transcripts. Sequencing used immunoSEQ multiplex PCR; TCRdb keeps in-frame clones, though not all of them. The data hold about 130,000 clones, with around a tenth observed a single time. Source material: central memory CD4+ T cells from blood. All receptors come from a man between 18 and 29 years old in good health.

Only a few counts were recorded for this clone. Here the CDR3 DNA reads TGTGCCAGCAGTGAAATCGGGACTAGCGGCACAGATACGCAGTATTTT. As protein: CASSEIGTSGTDTQYF. The chain has TRBV6-1 and TRBJ2-3; 10 positions agree with TRBD2. Germline assignment: CDR1 MNHNS and CDR2 SASEGT. CDR3 size: 16 residues. V trimming: 2 bases; J trimming: 1 base; junction bases outside the gene matches: 3.

This clone was observed a few times. V usage is TRBV30 and J usage is TRBJ2-7; D unclear. The CDR3 is 13 amino acids. V gave up 4 bases and J gave up 2 bases, with 12 bases separating them. Germline assignment: CDR1 GTSNPN and CDR2 SVGIG (reference sequence). The CDR3 protein is CAWKAGSTYEQYF. CDR3 coding DNA: TGTGCCTGGAAGGCAGGATCAACCTACGAGCAGTACTTC.

The rearrangement uses TRBV5-1 and TRBJ1-1; 8 bases fit TRBD1. J lost 3 bases, V lost 4 bases, and 8 bases had no gene match. CDR3 length equals 15 residues. Germline-derived CDR1 and CDR2 are SGHRS and YFSETQ. CDR3 coding DNA: TGCGCCAGCAGCACAAGGGACAGGCCGCACACTGAAGCTTTCTTT. Protein: CASSTRDRPHTEAFF. Drawing the rest from reference TRBV5-1 and TRBJ1-1, the complete variable domain is KAGVTQTPRYLIKTRGQQVTLSCSPISGHRSVSWYQQTPGQGLQFLFEYFSETQRNKGNFPGRFSGRQFSNSRSEMNVSTLELGDSALYLCASSTRDRPHTEAFFGQGTRLTVV.

The chain employs TRBV5-5 and TRBJ1-2, with 7 bases fitting TRBD1. CDR3 length: 12 amino acids. Germline V gene data show CDR1 as SGHKS and CDR2 as YYEKEE (reference sequence). V trimming: 2 bases; J trimming: 6 bases; junction bases outside the gene matches: 1. The CDR3 protein is CASSFDRDGYTF. The CDR3 DNA reads TGTGCCAGCAGCTTCGACAGGGATGGCTACACCTTC.

The V call is TRBV28, the J call TRBJ2-1; D might be TRBD2 (7 bases). Germline V gene data show CDR1 as MDHEN and CDR2 as SYDVKM. The CDR3 covers 13 residues. V was clipped by 7 bases and J by 8 bases, with 15 bases between them. The CDR3 bases are TGTGCCAGCATTAAGGGGGGGCGGGATGAGCAGTTCTTC. This codes for CASIKGGRDEQFF.

This clone showed up just once. The CDR3 nucleotides are TGTGCCAGCAGTTCCTGGACAGGGATCTACGAGCAGTACTTC. Translating it yields CASSSWTGIYEQYF. The chain combines TRBV27 with TRBJ2-7, with 8 bases aligning to TRBD1. There are 14 residues in the CDR3. Germline V gives CDR1 MNHEY, CDR2 SMNVEV (reference sequence). The V segment lost 4 bases and the J segment 3 bases; nucleotides outside the gene matches: 5.

The gene calls are TRBV20-1 and TRBJ2-1, with D perhaps matching TRBD1 (6 bases). Germline V gene data show CDR1 as DFQATT and CDR2 as SNEGSKA (reference sequence). This CDR3 comprises 11 residues. The ends were cut back, 5 bases at V and 6 bases at J, with 8 bases in the middle. The CDR3 DNA reads TGCAGTGCTTTACAGGGCAATGAGCAGTTCTTC. Translated: CSALQGNEQFF.

V is TRBV6-6 and J is TRBJ2-5; a weak D match, TRBD2 (7 bases). V was pared by 6 bases and J by 2 bases, with 16 bases between. Germline lookup yields CDR1 MNHNY and CDR2 SVGAGI (reference sequence). CDR3 length: 15 residues. The CDR3 DNA is TGTGCCAGCAGCGAAACGGGGGGACAACAAGAGACCCAGTACTTC. Translating it yields CASSETGGQQETQYF.

This chain connects TRBV30 to TRBJ2-5, with 7 bases identical to TRBD2. V dropped 2 bases and J dropped 5; count of bases not matched to a gene: 8. In germline, CDR1 is GTSNPN, CDR2 SVGIG (reference sequence). The CDR3 extends over 14 amino acids. The CDR3 here is CAWSNAGVLETQYF. CDR3 DNA: TGTGCCTGGAGTAATGCGGGGGTCTTGGAGACCCAGTACTTC.

This clone occurred a few times. This CDR3 reads CASSLGIETQYF. The DNA for the CDR3 is TGTGCCAGCAGCTTGGGTATAGAGACCCAGTACTTC. The chain joins TRBV5-5 to TRBJ2-5, with D hard to call. Germline V gene sequence: CDR1 SGHKS, CDR2 YYEKEE (reference sequence). There are 12 residues in the CDR3. Trimming pared 0 bases from V and 4 bases from J, leaving 4 bases between.

The chain is built from TRBV7-2 and TRBJ2-2; tentatively, D is TRBD2 (6 bases). Trimming removed 5 bases at V and 2 bases at J, with 9 bases between. Germline values: CDR1 SGHTA, CDR2 FQGNSA. CDR3 length: 14 amino acids. CDR3 protein: CASSRDSNTGELFF. For the CDR3, the DNA is TGTGCCAGCAGCCGGGACTCTAACACCGGGGAGCTGTTTTTT.

This clone was picked up a small number of times. The chain is built from TRBV5-6 and TRBJ1-2, with D possibly TRBD1 on 6 matching bases. The V and J ends lost 5 bases and 5 bases respectively, with 13 bases between them. In germline, CDR1 is SGHDT, CDR2 YYEEEE. The length of the CDR3 is 13 residues. The CDR3 DNA sequence: TGTGCCAGCAGAAAGACAGGACCATATGGCTACACCTTC. This codes for CASRKTGPYGYTF.

V and J are TRBV6-5 and TRBJ1-2; TRBD1 is a possible D gene (6 bases). V lost 8 bases and J 8 bases, leaving 15 bases between the germline ends. The CDR3 sequence is 12 residues long. CDR1 is MNHEY, CDR2 SVGAGI, per germline. CDR3 in DNA: TGTGCCAGCTCCACAGGGTCGGAAGGCTACACCTTC. It yields the protein CASSTGSEGYTF.

This clone was seen more than once but under ten times. The sample contains more than one DNA sequence encoding this CDR3. This sequence joins TRBV7-2 and TRBJ2-3; no clear D gene. Deletions cut 4 bases from V and 5 bases from J, with 4 bases between. This CDR3 spans 11 amino acids. The germline V gene has CDR1 SGHTA and CDR2 FQGNSA. In DNA form, the CDR3 reads TGTGCCAGCAGCTCTCTAGATACGCAGTATTTT. This translates into CASSSLDTQYF.

This clone was counted a few times. The chain has TRBV6-6 and TRBJ1-6; 7 bases map to TRBD1. This CDR3 has 14 amino acids. The trim removed 7 bases at V and 3 bases at J, leaving 3 bases unmatched. From germline, CDR1 is MNHNY and CDR2 SVGAGI (reference sequence). The CDR3 sequence is CASNRDSYNSPLHF. Written as DNA, the CDR3 is TGTGCCAGCAACCGGGACAGCTATAATTCACCCCTCCACTTT.

The rearrangement links TRBV11-2 to TRBJ2-5, with D hard to call. V gave up 6 bases and J gave up 5 bases, with 16 bases separating them. Germline V gene sequence: CDR1 SGHAT, CDR2 FQNNGV. This CDR3 has 14 amino acids. The CDR3 protein is CASSNAPSRETQYF. The CDR3 nucleotides read TGTGCCAGCAGTAACGCCCCGTCGAGGGAGACCCAGTACTTC. The whole variable domain, filled in from reference TRBV11-2 and TRBJ2-5, reads EAGVAQSPRYKIIEKRQSVAFWCNPISGHATLYWYQQILGQGPKLLIQFQNNGVVDDSQLPKDRFSAERLKGVDSTLKIQPAKLEDSAVYLCASSNAPSRETQYFGPGTRLLVL.

J is TRBJ2-5 and V is TRBV29-1; D unresolved. Per germline, CDR1 SQVTM and CDR2 ANQGSEA. Trimming stripped 3 bases from V and 5 bases from J, with 19 bases between. The CDR3 consists of 15 residues. Here the CDR3 reads CSVDPTAAPGETQYF. For the CDR3, the DNA is TGCAGCGTTGACCCTACGGCCGCACCCGGGGAGACCCAGTACTTC. The variable domain in full, with the rest retrieved from reference TRBV29-1 and TRBJ2-5, is SAVISQKPSRDICQRGTSLTIQCQVDSQVTMMFWYRQQPGQSLTLIATANQGSEATYESGFVIDKFPISRPNLTFSTLTVSNMSPEDSSIYLCSVDPTAAPGETQYFGPGTRLLVL.